This T cell receptor beta chain was observed in a study of cytomegalovirus exposure and HLA in healthy donors. Findings and limits, study-wide: TCR beta chains numbering some 160 were designated cytomegalovirus-associated. Most TCRs appeared rarely, but some public TCRs recurred in many donors. Reports described diagnosis of cytomegalovirus status by the classifier as highly specific and sensitive.

Germline loops: CDR1 SGHAT, CDR2 FQDESV (reference sequence). V was shortened by 5 bases and J by 7 bases, with 9 bases between the two germline ends. CDR3 length equals 12 residues. Note on this clone: Antigen: not known.

Primers included in the PCR were 60 Vbeta and 13 Jbeta primers. Profiling relied on immunoSEQ multiplex PCR, and the TCRdb table lists in-frame clones only, not all of them. The profile shows approximately 140,000 clones, 70% to 80% of them singletons. The chain is built from TRBV11-1 and TRBJ1-3, with no clear D. Sequences were obtained from PBMCs. This receptor was taken from a woman aged 45-65 years in good health and CMV-seronegative. CDR3 DNA: TGTGCCAGCAGCCTAACCTTGAACACCATATATTTT. Protein: CASSLTLNTIYF.